The present TCR beta chain was sequenced within a study of blood T cell repertoires in COVID-19. Study summary: Acute and convalescent COVID-19 specimens originated in the United States, Italy and Spain.

The study drew participants aged about 18 to 89 years from some 24 US areas. Categorization into cohorts depended on clinical history that participants reported. Original processing notes: Amplified reference gene primers provided the basis for estimating nucleated cell counts. The data were produced by immunoSEQ multiplex PCR, yet TCRdb's version contains in-frame clones alone and is incomplete. That table supplies the V and J calls and clone size; D and trimming were determined from the DNA. The sample lists 250,000 to 300,000 clones; roughly 91% were seen once. The ends lost 8 bases at V and 2 bases at J; junction bases unmatched: 14. CDR3 length equals 16 residues. The germline gives CDR1 SQVTM, CDR2 ANQGSEA.

The TCR was taken from a woman aged 55 to 70 in a cohort exposed to, infected with or recovered from COVID-19 (not recorded which). Sequences were obtained from PBMCs or T cells enriched from blood (not recorded which). This rearrangement joins TRBV29-1 to TRBJ1-3; TRBD1 matches at 8 bases. CDR3 in amino acids: CSILGPQGATGNTIYF. For the CDR3, the DNA is TGCAGCATATTGGGTCCGCAGGGGGCGACTGGAAACACCATATATTTT.